A single sample gave rise to the 9 T cell receptor beta chains below, sequenced in a study of control samples from healthy donors and cancer patients. Profiled with immunoSEQ multiplex PCR; TCRdb holds only in-frame clones, not every one. The top ten clones hold about 2.7% of a sample with under 80,000 clones, about 94% of them seen once. The specimen sequenced was blood. These receptors were obtained from a woman in her thirties in good health.

The chain joins TRBV19 to TRBJ1-5; possibly TRBD1 for D (6 bases). V was trimmed by 5 bases and J by 3 bases, leaving 26 bases between them. CDR1 is LNHDA, CDR2 SQIVND, per germline (reference sequence). This CDR3 is 19 amino acids long. The CDR3 spells CASSSSGQGIFLVNQPQHF. DNA of the CDR3: TGTGCCAGTAGTTCTTCTGGGCAGGGGATTTTCCTAGTCAATCAGCCCCAGCATTTT. Supplemented by reference TRBV19 and TRBJ1-5, the full variable domain reads DGGITQSPKYLFRKEGQNVTLSCEQNLNHDAMYWYRQDPGQGLRLIYYSQIVNDFQKGDIAEGYSVSREKKESFPLTVTSAQKNPTAFYLCASSSSGQGIFLVNQPQHFGDGTRLSIL.

The rearrangement links TRBV7-3 to TRBJ2-1, with TRBD2 identical over 8 bases. Germline trimming cut 4 bases from V and 0 bases from J; bases unmatched to any gene: 5. Per germline, CDR1 SGHTA and CDR2 FQGTGA. This CDR3 spans 16 amino acids. The CDR3 reads CASSYSGTASYNEQFF. CDR3 DNA: TGTGCCAGCAGCTATAGCGGGACGGCCTCCTACAATGAGCAGTTCTTC. Together with reference TRBV7-3 and TRBJ2-1, the CDR3 gives the full variable domain: GAGVSQTPSNKVTEKGKYVELRCDPISGHTALYWYRQSLGQGPEFLIYFQGTGAADDSGLPNDRFFAVRPEGSVSTLKIQRTERGDSAVYLCASSYSGTASYNEQFFGPGTRLTVL.

The chain is built from TRBV7-3 and TRBJ2-1, with unresolved D. This CDR3 region has 12 residues. The V gene's germline CDR1 is SGHTA and CDR2 FQGTGA. The V end was cut by 3 bases, the J end by 6 bases, with 6 bases between. CDR3 loop: CASSFFGNEQFF. The CDR3 DNA reads as TGTGCCAGCAGCTTTTTCGGCAATGAGCAGTTCTTC.

The chain recombines TRBV11-2 with TRBJ1-2; 8 positions match TRBD1. CDR3 length: 14 amino acids. The germline V gene has CDR1 SGHAT and CDR2 FQNNGV. The V segment lost 5 bases and the J segment 5 bases; nucleotides outside the gene matches: 7. The CDR3: CASSARTGNYGYTF. DNA of the CDR3: TGTGCCAGCAGCGCCCGGACAGGGAATTATGGCTACACCTTC.

V and J are TRBV12-3 or TRBV12-4 and TRBJ1-1, with a weak D call TRBD1 (5 bases). The CDR3 runs to 13 residues. Trimming cost V 6 bases and J 11 bases, with 19 bases left between them. CDR3 residues: CASSHRQQMKAFF. The CDR3, as DNA: TGTGCCAGCAGCCATCGACAGCAAATGAAGGCTTTCTTT.

The chain has TRBV12-3 or TRBV12-4 and TRBJ1-6, with D maybe TRBD1 (5 bases). The CDR3 is 13 residues long. Deletions cut 1 base from V and 8 bases from J, with 6 bases between. The CDR3 reads CASSLGGDSPLHF. For the CDR3, the DNA is TGTGCCAGCAGTTTAGGAGGGGATTCACCCCTCCACTTT.

This clone has only a few counts. The V gene is TRBV5-6, the J gene TRBJ2-3, with 11 bases identical to TRBD2. There are 17 residues in the CDR3. CDR1 is SGHDT and CDR2 is YYEEEE in the germline V gene. V was clipped by 1 base and J by 3 bases; unmatched bases: 7. This CDR3 reads CASSLWASGGSTDTQYF. The CDR3 nucleotides read TGTGCCAGCAGCTTGTGGGCTAGCGGGGGGTCAACAGATACGCAGTATTTT.

The chain is built from TRBV27 and TRBJ2-1; TRBD1 might be the D (6 bases). Per the germline V gene, CDR1 is MNHEY and CDR2 is SMNVEV (reference sequence). V was cut by 10 bases and J by 3 bases, with 13 bases left in between. The CDR3 contains 13 residues. The CDR3 spells CATTGTNYNEQFF. The CDR3 bases are TGTGCCACCACCGGGACAAACTACAATGAGCAGTTCTTC.

The chain recombines TRBV5-1 with TRBJ1-3, with 9 bases aligning to TRBD1. Per the germline V gene, CDR1 is SGHRS and CDR2 is YFSETQ. The junction had 5 bases not matched to a gene; V was cut back by 4 bases and J by 6 bases. The CDR3 is 14 residues long. In nucleotides, the CDR3 is TGCGCCAGCAGCAAGGACAGGGGTGAAAACACCATATATTTT. It yields the protein CASSKDRGENTIYF. The variable domain in full, completed from reference TRBV5-1 and TRBJ1-3, reads KAGVTQTPRYLIKTRGQQVTLSCSPISGHRSVSWYQQTPGQGLQFLFEYFSETQRNKGNFPGRFSGRQFSNSRSEMNVSTLELGDSALYLCASSKDRGENTIYFGEGSWLTVV.